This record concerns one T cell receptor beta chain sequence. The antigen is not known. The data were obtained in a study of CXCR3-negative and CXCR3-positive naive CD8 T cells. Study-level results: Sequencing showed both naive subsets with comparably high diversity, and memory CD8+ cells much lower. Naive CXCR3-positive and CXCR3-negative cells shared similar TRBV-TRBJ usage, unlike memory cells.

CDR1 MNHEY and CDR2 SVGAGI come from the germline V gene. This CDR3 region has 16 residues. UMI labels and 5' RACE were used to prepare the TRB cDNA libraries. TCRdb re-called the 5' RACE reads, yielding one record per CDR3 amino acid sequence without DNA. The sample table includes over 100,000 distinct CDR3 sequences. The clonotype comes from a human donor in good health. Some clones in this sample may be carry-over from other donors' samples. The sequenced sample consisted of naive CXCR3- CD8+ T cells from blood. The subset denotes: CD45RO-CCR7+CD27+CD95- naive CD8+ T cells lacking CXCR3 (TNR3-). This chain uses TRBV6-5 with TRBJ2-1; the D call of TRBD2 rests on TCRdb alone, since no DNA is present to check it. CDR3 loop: CASSSTSGSLYNEQFF.